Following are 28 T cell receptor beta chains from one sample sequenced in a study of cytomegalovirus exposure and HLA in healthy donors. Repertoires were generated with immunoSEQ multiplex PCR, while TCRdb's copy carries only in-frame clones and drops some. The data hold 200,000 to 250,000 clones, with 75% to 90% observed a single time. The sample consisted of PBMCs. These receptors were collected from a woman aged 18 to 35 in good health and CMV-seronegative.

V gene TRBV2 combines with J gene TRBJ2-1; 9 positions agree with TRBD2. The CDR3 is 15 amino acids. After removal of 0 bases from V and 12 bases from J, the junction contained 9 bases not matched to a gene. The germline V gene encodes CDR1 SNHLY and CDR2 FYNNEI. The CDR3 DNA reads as TGTGCCAGCAGTGAAGCAGTGACTAGCGGTCAGGGGCAGTTCTTC. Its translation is CASSEAVTSGQGQFF.

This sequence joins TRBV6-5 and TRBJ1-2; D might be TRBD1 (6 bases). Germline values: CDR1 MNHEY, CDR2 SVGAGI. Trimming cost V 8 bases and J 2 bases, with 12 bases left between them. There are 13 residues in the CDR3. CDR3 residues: CASQQGPNYGYTF. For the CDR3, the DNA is TGTGCCAGCCAACAGGGACCGAACTATGGCTACACCTTC.

The CDR3 region is CASSLGYNVGNQPQHF. CDR3 DNA: TGTGCCAGCAGTTTAGGGTATAATGTGGGCAATCAGCCCCAGCATTTT. This chain uses TRBV6-5 with TRBJ1-5; no clear D gene. Germline-derived CDR1 and CDR2 are MNHEY and SVGAGI. The CDR3 loop spans 16 amino acids. V lost 4 bases to trimming and J lost 2 bases, with 15 bases between them.

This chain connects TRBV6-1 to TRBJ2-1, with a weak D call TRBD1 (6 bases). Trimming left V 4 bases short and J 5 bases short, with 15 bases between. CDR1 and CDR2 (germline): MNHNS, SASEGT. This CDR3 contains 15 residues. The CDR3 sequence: CASSAIRDTNNEQFF. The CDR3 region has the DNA TGTGCCAGCAGTGCGATACGGGACACAAACAATGAGCAGTTCTTC.

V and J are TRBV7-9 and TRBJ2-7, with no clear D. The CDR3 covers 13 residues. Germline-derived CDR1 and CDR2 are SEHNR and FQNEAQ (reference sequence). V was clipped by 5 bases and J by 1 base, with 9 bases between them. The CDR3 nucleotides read TGTGCCAGCAGCGCCTACGAGTCCTACGAGCAGTACTTC. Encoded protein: CASSAYESYEQYF.

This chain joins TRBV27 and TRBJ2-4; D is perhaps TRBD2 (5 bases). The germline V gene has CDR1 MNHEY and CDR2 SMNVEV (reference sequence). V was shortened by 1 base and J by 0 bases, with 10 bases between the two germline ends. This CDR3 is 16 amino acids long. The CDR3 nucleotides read TGTGCCAGCAGTTTATGGGTCGGACTAGCCAAAAACATTCAGTACTTC. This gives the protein CASSLWVGLAKNIQYF.

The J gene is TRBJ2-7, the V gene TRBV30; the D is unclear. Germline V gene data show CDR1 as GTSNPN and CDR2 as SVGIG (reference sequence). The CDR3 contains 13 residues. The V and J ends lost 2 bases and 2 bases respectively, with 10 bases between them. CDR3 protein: CAWSRVAAYEQYF. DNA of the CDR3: TGTGCCTGGAGTAGGGTGGCGGCCTACGAGCAGTACTTC.

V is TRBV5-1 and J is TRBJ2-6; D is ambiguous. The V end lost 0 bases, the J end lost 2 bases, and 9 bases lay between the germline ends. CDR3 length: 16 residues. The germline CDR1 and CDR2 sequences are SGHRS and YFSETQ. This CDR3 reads CASSLAPDAGANVLTF. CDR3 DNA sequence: TGCGCCAGCAGCTTGGCCCCGGACGCTGGGGCCAACGTCCTGACTTTC.

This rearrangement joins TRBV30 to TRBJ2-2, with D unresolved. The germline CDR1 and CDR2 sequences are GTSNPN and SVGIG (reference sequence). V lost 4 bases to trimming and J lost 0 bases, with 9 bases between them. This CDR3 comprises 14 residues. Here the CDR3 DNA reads TGTGCCTGGAAGGGCGGAGCGAACACCGGGGAGCTGTTTTTT. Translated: CAWKGGANTGELFF.

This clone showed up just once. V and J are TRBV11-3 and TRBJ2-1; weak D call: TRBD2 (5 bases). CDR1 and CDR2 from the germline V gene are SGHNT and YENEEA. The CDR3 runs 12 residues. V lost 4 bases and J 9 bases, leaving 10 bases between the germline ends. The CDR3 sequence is CASSSLGSEQFF. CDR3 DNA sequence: TGTGCCAGCAGCTCGTTGGGGAGTGAGCAGTTCTTC.

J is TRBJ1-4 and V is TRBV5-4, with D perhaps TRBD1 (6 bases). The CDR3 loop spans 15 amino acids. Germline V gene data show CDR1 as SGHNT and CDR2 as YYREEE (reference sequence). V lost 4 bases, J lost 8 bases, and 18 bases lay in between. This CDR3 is CASSRQAAKEEKLFF. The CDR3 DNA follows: TGTGCCAGCAGCCGACAGGCGGCTAAGGAGGAAAAACTGTTTTTT.

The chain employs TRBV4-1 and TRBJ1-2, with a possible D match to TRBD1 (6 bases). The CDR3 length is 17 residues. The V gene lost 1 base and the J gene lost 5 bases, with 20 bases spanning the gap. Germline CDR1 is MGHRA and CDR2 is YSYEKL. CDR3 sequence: CASSQGGGRGFNYGYTF. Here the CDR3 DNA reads TGCGCCAGCAGCCAAGGAGGGGGGAGAGGGTTTAATTATGGCTACACCTTC.

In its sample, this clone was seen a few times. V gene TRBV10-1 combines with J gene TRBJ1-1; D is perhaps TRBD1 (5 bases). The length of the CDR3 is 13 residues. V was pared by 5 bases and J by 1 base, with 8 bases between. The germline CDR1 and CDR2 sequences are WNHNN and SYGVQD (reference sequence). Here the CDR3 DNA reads TGCGCCAGCAGTTATGACAGGAACACTGAAGCTTTCTTT. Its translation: CASSYDRNTEAFF.

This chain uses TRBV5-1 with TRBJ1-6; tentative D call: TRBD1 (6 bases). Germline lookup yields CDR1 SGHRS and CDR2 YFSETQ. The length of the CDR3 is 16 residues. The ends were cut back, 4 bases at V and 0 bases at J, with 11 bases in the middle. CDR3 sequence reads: CASSQDRSSYNSPLHF. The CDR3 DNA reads TGCGCCAGCAGCCAAGACAGGAGCTCCTATAATTCACCCCTCCACTTT.

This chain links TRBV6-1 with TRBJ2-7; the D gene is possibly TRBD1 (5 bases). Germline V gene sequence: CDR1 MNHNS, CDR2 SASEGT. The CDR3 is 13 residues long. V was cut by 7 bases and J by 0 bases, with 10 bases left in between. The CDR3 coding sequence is TGTGCCAGCAAATCGACAGACTCCTACGAGCAGTACTTC. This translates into CASKSTDSYEQYF.

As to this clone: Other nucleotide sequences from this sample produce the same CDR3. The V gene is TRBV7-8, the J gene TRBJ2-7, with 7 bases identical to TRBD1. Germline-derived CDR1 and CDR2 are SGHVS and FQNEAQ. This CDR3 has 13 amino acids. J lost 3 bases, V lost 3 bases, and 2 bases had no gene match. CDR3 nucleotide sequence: TGTGCCAGCAGCTTGGGGACAGTCTACGAGCAGTACTTC. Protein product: CASSLGTVYEQYF.

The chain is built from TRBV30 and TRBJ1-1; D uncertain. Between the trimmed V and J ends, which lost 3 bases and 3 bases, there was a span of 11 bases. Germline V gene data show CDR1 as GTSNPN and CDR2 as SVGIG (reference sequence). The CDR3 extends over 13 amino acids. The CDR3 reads CAWRGGRDTEAFF. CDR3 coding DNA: TGTGCCTGGAGGGGCGGGAGGGACACTGAAGCTTTCTTT. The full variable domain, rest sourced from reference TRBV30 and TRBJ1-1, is SQTIHQWPATLVQPVGSPLSLECTVEGTSNPNLYWYRQAAGRGLQLLFYSVGIGQISSEVPQNLSASRPQDRQFILSSKKLLLSDSGFYLCAWRGGRDTEAFFGQGTRLTVV.

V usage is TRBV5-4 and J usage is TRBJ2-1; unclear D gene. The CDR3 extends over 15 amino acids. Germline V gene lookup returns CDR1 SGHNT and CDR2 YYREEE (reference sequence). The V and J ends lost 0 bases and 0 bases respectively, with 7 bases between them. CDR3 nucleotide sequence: TGTGCCAGCAGCTTGGGGGTTAGCTCCTACAATGAGCAGTTCTTC. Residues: CASSLGVSSYNEQFF.

Here the CDR3 reads CASSAGTSGSYEQYF. CDR3 DNA sequence: TGTGCCAGCAGCGCCGGGACTAGCGGGAGCTACGAGCAGTACTTC. The rearrangement uses TRBV5-4 and TRBJ2-7; 14 bases agree with TRBD2. Trimming took 4 bases from V and 3 from J; bases not matched to a gene: 3. The germline V gene encodes CDR1 SGHNT and CDR2 YYREEE (reference sequence). CDR3 length: 15 amino acids.

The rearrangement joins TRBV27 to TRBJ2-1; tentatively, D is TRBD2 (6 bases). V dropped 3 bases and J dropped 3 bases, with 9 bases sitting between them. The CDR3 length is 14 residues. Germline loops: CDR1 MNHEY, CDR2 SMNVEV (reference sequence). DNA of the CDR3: TGTGCCAGCAGTTTCCGGGAGAACTACAATGAGCAGTTCTTC. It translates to CASSFRENYNEQFF.

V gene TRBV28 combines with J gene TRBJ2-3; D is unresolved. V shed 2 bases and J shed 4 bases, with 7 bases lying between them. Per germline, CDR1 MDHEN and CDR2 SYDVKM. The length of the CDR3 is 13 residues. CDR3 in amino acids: CASSLVGPDTQYF. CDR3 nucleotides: TGTGCCAGCAGTTTAGTTGGCCCAGATACGCAGTATTTT.

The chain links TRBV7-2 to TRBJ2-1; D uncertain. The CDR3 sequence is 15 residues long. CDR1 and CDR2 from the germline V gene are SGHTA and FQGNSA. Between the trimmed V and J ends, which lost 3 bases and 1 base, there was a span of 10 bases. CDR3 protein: CASSLIPASYNEQFF. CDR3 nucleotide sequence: TGTGCCAGCAGCTTGATCCCAGCTTCCTACAATGAGCAGTTCTTC.

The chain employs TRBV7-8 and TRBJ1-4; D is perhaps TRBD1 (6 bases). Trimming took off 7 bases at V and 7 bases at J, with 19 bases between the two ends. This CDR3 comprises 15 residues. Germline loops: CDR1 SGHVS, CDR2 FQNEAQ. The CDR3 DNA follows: TGTGCCAGCATGCGCCGGGGGCGTCCCGGTGAAAAACTGTTTTTT. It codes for CASMRRGRPGEKLFF.

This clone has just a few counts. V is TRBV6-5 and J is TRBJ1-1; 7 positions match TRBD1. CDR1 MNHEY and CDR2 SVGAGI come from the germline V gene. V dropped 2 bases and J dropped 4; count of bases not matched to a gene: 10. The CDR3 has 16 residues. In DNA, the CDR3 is TGTGCCAGCAGTTACAGGCGGACAGGTGGGAGCACTGAAGCTTTCTTT. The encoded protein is CASSYRRTGGSTEAFF.

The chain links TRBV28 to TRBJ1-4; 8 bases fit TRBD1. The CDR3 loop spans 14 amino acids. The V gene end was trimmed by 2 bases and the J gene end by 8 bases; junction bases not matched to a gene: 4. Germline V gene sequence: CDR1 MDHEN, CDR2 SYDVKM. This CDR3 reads CASSLARGLEKLFF. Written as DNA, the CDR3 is TGTGCCAGCAGTTTAGCCAGGGGGCTAGAAAAACTGTTTTTT.

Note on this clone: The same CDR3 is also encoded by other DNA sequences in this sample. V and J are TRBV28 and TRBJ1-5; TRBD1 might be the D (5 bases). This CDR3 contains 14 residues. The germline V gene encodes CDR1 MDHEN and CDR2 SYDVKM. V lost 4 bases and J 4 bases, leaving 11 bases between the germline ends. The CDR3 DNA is TGTGCCAGCAGTTCAGGGCAGGGTAATCAGCCCCAGCATTTT. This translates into CASSSGQGNQPQHF.

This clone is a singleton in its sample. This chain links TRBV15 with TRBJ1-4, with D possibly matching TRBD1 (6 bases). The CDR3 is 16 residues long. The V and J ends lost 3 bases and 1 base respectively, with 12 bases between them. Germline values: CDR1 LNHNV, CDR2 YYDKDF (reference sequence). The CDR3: CATSRRQDLTNEKLFF. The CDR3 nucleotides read TGTGCCACCAGCAGGAGACAGGATCTAACTAATGAAAAACTGTTTTTT.

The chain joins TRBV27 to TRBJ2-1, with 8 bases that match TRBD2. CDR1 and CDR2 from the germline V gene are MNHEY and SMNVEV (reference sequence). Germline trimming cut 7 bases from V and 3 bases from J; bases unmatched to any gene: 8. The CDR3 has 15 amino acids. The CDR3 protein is CASIGSGALYNEQFF. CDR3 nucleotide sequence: TGTGCCAGCATCGGTAGCGGGGCCCTCTACAATGAGCAGTTCTTC.